This TCR beta chain was retrieved from a study of CD8 T cells in ankylosing spondylitis. Study-wide findings and caveats: Seemingly distinctive of ankylosing spondylitis blood was a TCR beta motif formed by eight highly homologous variants. Disease-linked clones reportedly concentrated significantly in matched ankylosing spondylitis synovial fluid. Earlier authors reported some of these motif variants in reactive arthritis synovial fluid and blood.

TCRdb fed the 5' RACE reads into MiXCR, producing one record per CDR3 protein. The table records 80,000 to 90,000 distinct CDR3 sequences, 27% of them present only once. Notes on this clonotype: As yet, its antigen is unknown.

Sequenced input: blood, either unsorted or a sorted T cell fraction (not recorded which). The clonotype comes from a male donor with ankylosing spondylitis or in good health (not recorded which).

The CDR3 DNA reads TGTGCCAGCATCCAAGGCGAGACCCAGTACTTC. It is translated as CASIQGETQYF. The genes are TRBV7-6 and TRBJ2-5, with D unclear. This CDR3 is built from 11 residues. The germline V gene encodes CDR1 SGHVS and CDR2 FNYEAQ. V was shortened by 7 bases and J by 5 bases, with 8 bases between the two germline ends.